This TCR beta chain appears in the sequencing data of a study of blood T cells in healthy people across ages. Every sample had a minimum of 6 million PBMCs isolated. Next came a second PCR, run for about 7 to 12 cycles, which used a sample-barcoded 5' primer along with a J-beta primer mix. TCRdb redid the calling of the 5' RACE reads with MiXCR, one entry per CDR3 protein. Altogether 1.2 million to 1.5 million distinct CDR3 sequences are present, 45% to 70% being singletons, with the ten largest covering over 5.5%. CDR1 is SGHRS, CDR2 YFSETQ, per germline. The CDR3 loop spans 14 amino acids. V was cut by 5 bases and J by 7 bases, with 13 bases left in between. Study results and caveats: Roughly linear declines in TCR beta diversity per million T cells occurred with age. Leaving the PBMCs unsorted stopped any conclusive comparison of naive versus antigen-experienced cells.

To note about this clonotype: Its target is unknown.

Sequencing was performed on blood. V gene TRBV5-1 combines with J gene TRBJ1-6; no reliable D call. The sequence was collected from a man aged 18 to 29 in good health. The CDR3, as DNA: TGCGCCAGCAGGACTAATGCGGGAAATTCACCCCTCCACTTT. Residues: CASRTNAGNSPLHF. Full variable domain (remainder filled in from reference TRBV5-1 and TRBJ1-6): KAGVTQTPRYLIKTRGQQVTLSCSPISGHRSVSWYQQTPGQGLQFLFEYFSETQRNKGNFPGRFSGRQFSNSRSEMNVSTLELGDSALYLCASRTNAGNSPLHFGNGTRLTVT.